Listed below are T cell receptor beta chains from one sample, sequenced in a study of human T cells and chemical hapten exposure. MiXCR, applied by TCRdb to the RACE reads, yields one record per CDR3 protein. The data contain about 60,000 distinct CDR3 sequences, roughly 12% of them seen just once; the ten biggest clones take up about 4%. This specimen was whole blood, taken in connection with sensitization to the hapten diphenylcyclopropenone (DPC). Every receptor here comes from a woman between 40 and 55 years old with alopecia areata. Some clones in this sample may be carry-over from other donors' samples. CDR3s include the opening cysteine and the closing phenylalanine or tryptophan. The order of the fields is D gene, V gene, clone size, J gene, CDR3 protein, CDR3 DNA. D genes are given only for firm matches. Some rows mark clone size as missing; the rest say once, few, many or name a class of expanded clone.

>NA|TRBV6-2/TRBV6-3|NA|TRBJ2-6
CASSFRVLSSGANVLTF
TGTGCCAGCAGTTTCAGGGTGCTGAGCTCTGGGGCCAACGTCCTGACTTTC
>NA|TRBV7-8|many|TRBJ1-1
CASSLKDLNTEAFF
TGTGCCAGCAGCTTAAAGGACTTGAACACTGAAGCTTTCTTT
>NA|TRBV30|few|TRBJ1-5
CAWSLLGDGNQPQHF
TGTGCCTGGAGTTTGTTGGGGGACGGCAATCAGCCCCAGCATTTT
>NA|TRBV7-6|few|TRBJ2-1
CASSLAQGTYNEQFF
TGTGCCAGCAGCTTAGCCCAGGGGACCTACAATGAGCAGTTCTTC
>NA|TRBV28|many|TRBJ1-5
CASSFHVSNQPQHF
TGTGCCAGCAGTTTTCACGTAAGCAATCAGCCCCAGCATTTT
>NA|TRBV28|NA|TRBJ2-1
CASISGLEGAKNEQFF
TGTGCCAGCATCTCAGGACTGGAGGGGGCAAAGAATGAGCAGTTCTTC
>NA|TRBV7-8|many|TRBJ2-1
CASSSGIGNARGLRNEQFF
TGTGCCAGCAGCTCCGGGATTGGGAACGCCCGCGGCTTGAGGAATGAGCAGTTCTTC
>NA|TRBV18|NA|TRBJ1-4
CASSPLKRGEKLFF
TGTGCCAGCTCACCCCTGAAGAGGGGAGAAAAACTGTTTTTT
>NA|TRBV28|few|TRBJ2-5
CASSSRYRVTETQYF
TGTGCCAGCAGTTCCCGTTACAGGGTTACGGAGACCCAGTACTTC
>NA|TRBV2|many|TRBJ2-3
CASSPPRGTDTQYF
TGTGCCAGCAGTCCCCCGAGGGGCACAGATACGCAGTATTTT
>NA|TRBV20-1|few|TRBJ2-2
CSAGPPNSGTGELFF
TGCAGTGCCGGCCCACCAAATTCGGGCACCGGGGAGCTGTTTTTT
>TRBD2|TRBV20-1|many|TRBJ2-1
CSATGFPGLANNEQFF
TGCAGTGCTACGGGTTTTCCGGGACTAGCGAACAATGAGCAGTTCTTC
>TRBD2|TRBV20-1|few|TRBJ2-3
CSAGLAGVSDTQYF
TGCAGTGCCGGACTAGCGGGAGTTTCAGATACGCAGTATTTT
>TRBD2|TRBV4-2|few|TRBJ2-1
CASSQDGRLAGAWRFF
TGTGCCAGCAGCCAAGATGGGAGACTAGCGGGGGCCTGGAGGTTCTTC
>TRBD1|TRBV24-1|many|TRBJ2-1
CATSPGGYAVNEQFF
TGTGCCACCAGCCCAGGGGGTTATGCAGTGAATGAGCAGTTCTTC
>TRBD1|TRBV4-2|NA|TRBJ2-1
CANKMVSGTGSYNEQFF
TGTGCCAACAAAATGGTATCCGGGACAGGGAGCTACAATGAGCAGTTCTTC
>TRBD2|TRBV20-1|many|TRBJ2-5
CSATSGSPRNGETQYF
TGCAGTGCCACTAGCGGGAGCCCCAGGAACGGGGAGACCCAGTACTTC
>NA|TRBV11-2|few|TRBJ2-5
CASSLESSGTQYF
TGTGCCAGCAGCTTAGAATCCTCGGGGACCCAGTACTTC
>TRBD2|TRBV7-4|NA|TRBJ2-3
CASSPRTSGARDTQYF
TGTGCCAGCAGCCCCCGGACTAGCGGGGCCCGCGATACGCAGTATTTT
>TRBD2|TRBV11-2|few|TRBJ2-7
CASSLMAGAYEQYF
TGTGCCAGCAGCTTAATGGCGGGGGCCTACGAGCAGTACTTC
>NA|TRBV6-1|NA|TRBJ2-2
CASRRGTGELFF
TGTGCCAGCAGGAGAGGGACCGGGGAGCTGTTTTTT
>NA|TRBV24-1|NA|TRBJ1-3
CATGTDSGNTIYF
TGTGCTACCGGGACGGACTCTGGAAACACCATATATTTT
>TRBD2|TRBV5-1|many|TRBJ2-7
CASRSRAGADEQYF
TGCGCCAGCAGATCTAGAGCGGGAGCGGACGAGCAGTACTTC
>NA|TRBV29-1|NA|TRBJ2-3
CSVERAGTDTQYF
TGCAGCGTTGAGCGAGCGGGCACAGATACGCAGTATTTT
>TRBD1|TRBV20-1|NA|TRBJ1-4
CSASMGQTANEKLFF
TGCAGTGCTAGTATGGGACAGACCGCTAATGAAAAACTGTTTTTT
>NA|TRBV11-2|NA|TRBJ2-7
CASSPSLGEQYF
TGTGCCAGCAGTCCATCCCTGGGCGAGCAGTACTTC
>NA|TRBV10-3|NA|TRBJ2-5
CAIGQETQYF
TGTGCCATCGGGCAAGAGACCCAGTACTTC
>NA|TRBV19|many|TRBJ1-4
CASRAPGNNEKLFF
TGTGCCAGTCGGGCCCCGGGAAATAATGAAAAACTGTTTTTT
>TRBD1|TRBV30|few|TRBJ1-5
CACRTGGDQPQHF
TGTGCCTGCCGGACAGGGGGCGACCAGCCCCAGCATTTT
>TRBD2|TRBV7-3|NA|TRBJ2-1
CASSLRPPSGGAYNEQFF
TGTGCCAGCAGCTTAAGGCCCCCTAGCGGGGGGGCTTACAATGAGCAGTTCTTC
>NA|TRBV30|few|TRBJ1-5
CAWSAKRDQPQHF
TGTGCCTGGAGCGCCAAGAGGGATCAGCCCCAGCATTTT
>NA|TRBV6-1|few|TRBJ2-3
CASSERDTQYF
TGTGCCAGCAGTGAAAGAGATACGCAGTATTTT
>NA|TRBV30|many|TRBJ1-2
CAWSLAGGYTF
TGTGCCTGGAGTCTCGCAGGGGGCTACACCTTC
>NA|TRBV11-2|NA|TRBJ2-7
CASSLSRQSSYEQYF
TGTGCCAGCAGCTTAAGTCGGCAGAGCTCCTACGAGCAGTACTTC
>TRBD1|TRBV18|NA|TRBJ2-1
CASSLQTGTGEQFF
TGTGCCAGCTCACTACAGACAGGGACCGGGGAGCAGTTCTTC
>NA|TRBV7-2|NA|TRBJ1-6
CASSLVSSYNSPLHF
TGTGCCAGCAGCTTAGTCAGCTCCTATAATTCACCCCTCCACTTT
>TRBD2|TRBV7-2|few|TRBJ2-7
CASSSGTSGIRGSREQYF
TGTGCCAGCAGCTCGGGAACTAGCGGGATCCGAGGCTCGCGCGAGCAGTACTTC
>NA|TRBV3-1|many|TRBJ2-3
CASSQDPPFYGGLGTDTQYF
TGTGCCAGCAGCCAAGACCCTCCCTTCTACGGGGGCTTGGGCACAGATACGCAGTATTTT
>NA|TRBV6-2/TRBV6-3|NA|TRBJ1-1
CASSYLGVEAFF
TGTGCCAGCAGTTACTTAGGAGTTGAAGCTTTCTTT
>TRBD2|TRBV7-6|many|TRBJ2-5
CASSPPTSLETQYF
TGTGCCAGCAGCCCACCGACTAGCCTCGAGACCCAGTACTTC
>TRBD1|TRBV5-1|NA|TRBJ2-7
CASSHGQGSSYEQYF
TGCGCCAGCAGCCATGGACAGGGAAGCTCCTACGAGCAGTACTTC
>NA|TRBV30|many|TRBJ1-5
CAWGGRWGPQHF
TGTGCCTGGGGGGGTCGGTGGGGACCCCAGCATTTT
>NA|TRBV25-1|NA|TRBJ1-1
CASSRGTVNTEAFF
TGTGCCAGCAGCCGGGGCACTGTGAACACTGAAGCTTTCTTT
>TRBD2|TRBV12-5|many|TRBJ2-3
CASGLAGSGAYTDTQYF
TGTGCTAGTGGGCTGGCTGGGAGCGGGGCTTACACAGATACGCAGTATTTT
>NA|TRBV7-9|few|TRBJ2-2
CASSFLQITGELFF
TGTGCCAGCAGCTTTCTCCAGATAACCGGGGAGCTGTTTTTT
>NA|TRBV6-2/TRBV6-3|NA|TRBJ1-1
CASSNRELNTEAFF
TGTGCCAGCAGTAACAGGGAACTGAACACTGAAGCTTTCTTT
>NA|TRBV5-1|few|TRBJ1-3
CASSFDSSGNTIYF
TGCGCCAGCAGCTTTGACAGCTCTGGAAACACCATATATTTT
>TRBD1|TRBV7-6|many|TRBJ2-7
CASSLGQGETYEQYF
TGTGCCAGCAGCTTAGGACAGGGTGAGACCTACGAGCAGTACTTC
>NA|TRBV7-9|NA|TRBJ2-3
CASSPGGTTDTQYF
TGTGCCAGCAGCCCTGGGGGGACTACAGATACGCAGTATTTT
>TRBD1|TRBV12-3/TRBV12-4|few|TRBJ2-4
CASSPGQGENIQYF
TGTGCCAGCAGTCCCGGACAGGGAGAAAACATTCAGTACTTC
>NA|TRBV10-1|many|TRBJ2-2
CASSDFSGELFF
TGCGCCAGCAGTGATTTTAGCGGGGAGCTGTTTTTT
>TRBD1|TRBV28|NA|TRBJ1-6
CASSLQGQNNSPLHF
TGTGCCAGCAGTTTACAGGGACAGAATAATTCACCCCTCCACTTT
>TRBD1|TRBV19|many|TRBJ1-2
CASRDTGQVVYGYTF
TGTGCCAGTAGGGATACTGGACAGGTCGTCTATGGCTACACCTTC
>TRBD2|TRBV18|many|TRBJ2-7
CASSLNEPGLAGTYEQYF
TGTGCCAGCTCACTCAACGAACCGGGACTAGCGGGAACCTACGAGCAGTACTTC
>TRBD1|TRBV5-4|few|TRBJ2-7
CASSPRGQGATYEQYF
TGTGCCAGCAGCCCGCGAGGACAGGGGGCGACCTACGAGCAGTACTTC
>TRBD2|TRBV14|many|TRBJ2-1
CASSQEGTSIADEQFF
TGTGCCAGCAGCCAAGAAGGGACTAGCATAGCCGATGAGCAGTTCTTC
>NA|TRBV2|NA|TRBJ2-1
CASSVGSNPYNEQFF
TGTGCCAGCAGTGTTGGGTCGAACCCCTACAATGAGCAGTTCTTC
>TRBD2|TRBV29-1|NA|TRBJ2-1
CSVSGRAPNEQFF
TGCAGCGTTTCCGGGAGGGCCCCAAATGAGCAGTTCTTC
>NA|TRBV6-4|few|TRBJ1-5
CASSTDSGQPQHF
TGTGCCAGCAGTACAGACTCAGGGCAGCCCCAGCATTTT